A single sample is the source of the 25 T cell receptor beta chains below, sequenced in a study of CXCR3-negative and CXCR3-positive naive CD8 T cells. UMI-tagged TRB cDNA libraries were built via 5' RACE. TCRdb derives one entry per CDR3 protein from the 5' RACE reads, leaving out DNA. The table counts 100,000 to 150,000 distinct CDR3 sequences; under 0.5% lies in the top ten. The sequencing sample was made of naive CXCR3- CD8+ T cells from blood. Subset indicated: CD45RO-CCR7+CD27+CD95- naive CD8+ T cells lacking CXCR3 (TNR3-). All receptors derive from a human donor in good health. Some clones in this sample may be carry-over from other donors' samples.

The genes are TRBV24-1 and TRBJ2-7; TCRdb lists TRBD2, though no DNA is available to test this call. The CDR3 extends over 14 amino acids. Per the germline V gene, CDR1 is KGHDR and CDR2 is SFDVKD. This CDR3 is CATSDGTGTYEQYF.

The CDR3 sequence is CASSETSDHNEQFF. The chain uses TRBV12-3 or TRBV12-4 and TRBJ2-1; lacking DNA, the TRBD2 call made by TCRdb goes unchecked. The CDR3 is 14 residues long.

This chain uses TRBV7-9 with TRBJ2-1; the TCRdb call, TRBD1, lacks DNA for checking. Germline lookup yields CDR1 SEHNR and CDR2 FQNEAQ (reference sequence). This CDR3 has 16 residues. Here the CDR3 reads CASSLGDRVPYNEQFF.

V usage is TRBV6-6 and J usage is TRBJ1-3. From germline, CDR1 is MNHNY and CDR2 SVGAGI (reference sequence). The CDR3 length is 15 residues. CDR3 loop: CASSSAEALGNTIYF.

V usage is TRBV4-1 and J usage is TRBJ2-7; TCRdb returns TRBD1, unconfirmable since there is no DNA. This CDR3 has 14 residues. The germline V gene has CDR1 MGHRA and CDR2 YSYEKL. The CDR3: CASSQLPLTQEQYF.

The CDR3 loop reads CASSLSQAHEQYF. The rearrangement uses TRBV28 and TRBJ2-7. CDR1 is MDHEN, CDR2 SYDVKM, per germline. This CDR3 contains 13 residues.

The V gene is TRBV28, the J gene TRBJ2-7; TCRdb designates TRBD1, a call that cannot be tested without DNA. The CDR3 contains 14 residues. CDR1 is MDHEN and CDR2 is SYDVKM in the germline V gene. This CDR3 is CASSEIRDNYEQYF.

The V call is TRBV28, the J call TRBJ2-5; TCRdb names TRBD2, which stays unverified in the absence of DNA. CDR1 MDHEN and CDR2 SYDVKM come from the germline V gene. This CDR3 has 16 residues. The CDR3 spells CASSLSLTSGLAAQYF.

This chain uses TRBV29-1 with TRBJ2-2. This CDR3 comprises 13 residues. Looked up from germline, CDR1 is SQVTM and CDR2 is ANQGSEA. CDR3 region: CSVAVLATGELFF.

This chain uses TRBV9 with TRBJ2-7; TCRdb selects TRBD1, and the lack of DNA leaves this call unchecked. This CDR3 spans 16 amino acids. Looked up from germline, CDR1 is SGDLS and CDR2 is YYNGEE. The CDR3: CASSASTRGQTYEQYF. Full variable domain (outside the CDR3, taken from reference TRBV9 and TRBJ2-7): DSGVTQTPKHLITATGQRVTLRCSPRSGDLSVYWYQQSLDQGLQFLIQYYNGEERAKGNILERFSAQQFPDLHSELNLSSLELGDSALYFCASSASTRGQTYEQYFGPGTRLTVT.

The rearrangement joins TRBV3-1 to TRBJ2-3; checking the TCRdb D call of TRBD2 is not possible without DNA. The CDR3 spans 15 residues. Germline lookup yields CDR1 LGHDT and CDR2 YNNKEL (reference sequence). The CDR3 sequence: CASTQRAERTDTQYF.

The chain has TRBV27 and TRBJ2-2; TCRdb designates TRBD1, a call that cannot be tested without DNA. Germline V gene data show CDR1 as MNHEY and CDR2 as SMNVEV (reference sequence). This CDR3 contains 18 residues. CDR3 residues: CASSLGAGQGSYGGELFF.

This chain connects TRBV12-3 or TRBV12-4 to TRBJ2-7. CDR3 size: 11 residues. The CDR3 loop is CASSFSYEQYF.

The chain has TRBV18 and TRBJ1-4; TCRdb gives TRBD1 as the D gene, but with no DNA this cannot be confirmed. CDR3 length: 15 residues. CDR1 KGHSH and CDR2 LQKENI come from the germline V gene. CDR3 protein: CASSPRTGRNEKLFF.

The rearrangement joins TRBV4-3 to TRBJ2-5; as DNA is missing, the TRBD1 call by TCRdb cannot be tested. Germline lookup yields CDR1 LGHNA and CDR2 YSLEER. The CDR3 length is 15 residues. CDR3 residues: CASSQDWGEGETQYF.

The V call is TRBV3-1, the J call TRBJ2-3; TCRdb's assignment of TRBD1 cannot be checked, as there is no DNA. The CDR3 is made up of 17 amino acids. The germline V gene has CDR1 LGHDT and CDR2 YNNKEL (reference sequence). The CDR3 spells CASSLDTNRGLTGTQYF.

The J gene is TRBJ2-1, the V gene TRBV3-1. In germline, CDR1 is LGHDT, CDR2 YNNKEL (reference sequence). This CDR3 spans 14 amino acids. The CDR3 reads CASGPEGSYNEQFF.

The chain links TRBV6-2 or TRBV6-3 to TRBJ2-7; TCRdb designates TRBD2, a call that cannot be tested without DNA. Germline V lookup: CDR1 MNHEY, CDR2 SVGEGT. The CDR3 contains 14 residues. The CDR3 spells CASSLPGPTYEQYF.

The chain recombines TRBV7-9 with TRBJ2-1; TCRdb names TRBD1, which stays unverified in the absence of DNA. Germline V CDR1 and CDR2: SEHNR, FQNEAQ (reference sequence). The CDR3 covers 15 residues. CDR3 sequence: CASRDRDSSYNEQFF.

The CDR3 loop reads CASSLDQVSYEQYF. The chain employs TRBV5-1 and TRBJ2-7. CDR3 length: 14 residues. Germline V gene data show CDR1 as SGHRS and CDR2 as YFSETQ.

The rearrangement joins TRBV28 to TRBJ2-7; TCRdb names TRBD1, which stays unverified in the absence of DNA. The CDR3 totals 16 residues. Germline CDR1 and CDR2: MDHEN and SYDVKM. This CDR3 reads CASITEGGAVPYEQYF.

The J gene is TRBJ2-5, the V gene TRBV29-1; the TRBD2 assignment by TCRdb is unverifiable without DNA. CDR1 SQVTM and CDR2 ANQGSEA come from the germline V gene. This CDR3 region has 14 residues. The CDR3 here is CSVEVAGGEETQYF.

The gene calls are TRBV13 and TRBJ2-1; the TCRdb call, TRBD1, lacks DNA for checking. Germline assignment: CDR1 PRHDT and CDR2 FYEKMQ (reference sequence). CDR3 length: 17 amino acids. CDR3 in amino acids: CASSLGPPGRDNNEQFF.

The rearrangement joins TRBV30 to TRBJ2-3. Germline assignment: CDR1 GTSNPN and CDR2 SVGIG (reference sequence). This CDR3 has 12 residues. The CDR3 spells CAWSVRWDTQYF.

The chain couples TRBV6-5 to TRBJ1-1; the D call of TRBD1 rests on TCRdb alone, since no DNA is present to check it. The CDR3 extends over 15 amino acids. Germline V CDR1 and CDR2: MNHEY, SVGAGI. This CDR3 is CASSYSPRGRGEAFF.